The 15 T cell receptor beta chains reported below all come from one sample, sequenced in a study of cytomegalovirus exposure and HLA in healthy donors. Amplification used 60 Vbeta primers and 13 Jbeta primers. Libraries were prepared by immunoSEQ multiplex PCR; TCRdb keeps only in-frame clonotypes and omits some of them. The sample has 150,000 to 200,000 clones; approximately 80% are singletons. Source material: PBMCs. Receptor source: a woman younger than 30 in good health and CMV-seronegative.

This chain uses TRBV7-9 with TRBJ2-5; D is perhaps TRBD2 (5 bases). CDR3 length: 14 residues. Looked up from germline, CDR1 is SEHNR and CDR2 is FQNEAQ (reference sequence). Trimming shortened V by 5 bases and J by 4 bases, and 14 bases separated the two germline ends. The CDR3 DNA follows: TGTGCCAGCAGCCCAGCCAGCGGTGCAGAGACCCAGTACTTC. Protein product: CASSPASGAETQYF.

The CDR3 DNA follows: TGCGCCAGCAGTGGTGGGCTACTAGCTATTCGACAATATGAGCAGTTCTTC. Its protein is CASSGGLLAIRQYEQFF. This chain connects TRBV10-2 to TRBJ2-1; D might be TRBD2 (6 bases). The CDR3 runs 17 residues. V lost 4 bases and J lost 8, with 24 bases in between. CDR1 WSHSY and CDR2 SAAADI come from the germline V gene.

The gene calls are TRBV5-6 and TRBJ1-5; D not certain. V dropped 3 bases and J dropped 9 bases, with 10 bases sitting between them. Germline V lookup: CDR1 SGHDT, CDR2 YYEEEE. There are 12 residues in the CDR3. The CDR3 nucleotides are TGTGCCAGCAGCTCCTTTCCGGGGCCCCAGCATTTT. It is translated as CASSSFPGPQHF. The full variable domain, rest sourced from reference TRBV5-6 and TRBJ1-5, is DAGVTQSPTHLIKTRGQQVTLRCSPKSGHDTVSWYQQALGQGPQFIFQYYEEEERQRGNFPDRFSGHQFPNYSSELNVNALLLGDSALYLCASSSFPGPQHFGDGTRLSIL.

This clone came up a few times. This chain joins TRBV6-4 and TRBJ1-6, with D unresolved. The V and J ends lost 3 bases and 13 bases respectively, with 13 bases between them. From germline, CDR1 is MRHNA and CDR2 SNTAGT. The CDR3 is 13 amino acids. CDR3 nucleotides: TGTGCCAGCAGTGAGGCGACTTCTTGGCCCCTCCACTTT. It encodes CASSEATSWPLHF.

The chain has TRBV6-1 and TRBJ1-1, with TRBD1 identical over 7 bases. After removal of 4 bases from V and 5 bases from J, the junction contained 4 bases not matched to a gene. CDR1 and CDR2 (germline): MNHNS, SASEGT. This CDR3 has 13 residues. The CDR3, as DNA: TGTGCCAGCAGTGCATCACAGGGGACTGAAGCTTTCTTT. This gives the protein CASSASQGTEAFF.

This chain uses TRBV28 with TRBJ1-6; weak D call: TRBD1 (5 bases). The CDR3 loop spans 17 amino acids. The germline V gene has CDR1 MDHEN and CDR2 SYDVKM. The V end was cut by 3 bases, the J end by 4 bases, with 16 bases between. The CDR3 protein is CASSLTGGADYNSPLHF. CDR3 nucleotide sequence: TGTGCCAGCAGTTTGACCGGCGGGGCCGATTATAATTCACCCCTCCACTTT. The entire variable domain, with the rest obtained from reference TRBV28 and TRBJ1-6, is as follows: DVKVTQSSRYLVKRTGEKVFLECVQDMDHENMFWYRQDPGLGLRLIYFSYDVKMKEKGDIPEGYSVSREKKERFSLILESASTNQTSMYLCASSLTGGADYNSPLHFGNGTRLTVT.

The rearrangement joins TRBV6-1 to TRBJ1-2; 9 nucleotides align to TRBD1. The V and J ends lost 1 base and 7 bases, in that order; junction bases with no gene match: 4. The germline gives CDR1 MNHNS, CDR2 SASEGT. This CDR3 is built from 14 residues. The CDR3 here is CASSEVVTGGGYTF. As DNA, the CDR3 is TGTGCCAGCAGTGAAGTTGTGACAGGGGGTGGCTACACCTTC.

The rearrangement joins TRBV27 to TRBJ2-3, with TRBD2 matching 11 bases. CDR1 MNHEY and CDR2 SMNVEV come from the germline V gene (reference sequence). V shed 4 bases and J 3 bases; nucleotides not matched to a gene: 9. This CDR3 is 17 amino acids long. The CDR3 DNA reads TGTGCCAGCAGTTACCACAAGGGGACTAGCGGTACAGATACGCAGTATTTT. Residues: CASSYHKGTSGTDTQYF.

The chain recombines TRBV6-5 with TRBJ2-3, with D possibly being TRBD2 (6 bases). Germline V CDR1 and CDR2: MNHEY, SVGAGI. The ends were cut back, 0 bases at V and 3 bases at J, with 10 bases in the middle. This CDR3 is 15 amino acids long. The DNA for the CDR3 is TGTGCCAGCAGTTACTCGATGGAGGGTACAGATACGCAGTATTTT. Its protein product is CASSYSMEGTDTQYF.

This clone was observed a handful of times. The chain is built from TRBV19 and TRBJ1-5; D is unresolved. V gave up 0 bases and J gave up 1 base, with 13 bases separating them. Per the germline V gene, CDR1 is LNHDA and CDR2 is SQIVND (reference sequence). The CDR3 spans 17 residues. The CDR3 coding sequence is TGTGCCAGTAGTATAGATCGCCGGTCCCTGAGCAATCAGCCCCAGCATTTT. Translation: CASSIDRRSLSNQPQHF.

The chain uses TRBV19 and TRBJ2-7; 8 nucleotides align to TRBD1. The length of the CDR3 is 14 residues. Trimming cost V 10 bases and J 1 base; bases outside gene matches: 9. CDR1 and CDR2 (germline): LNHDA, SQIVND (reference sequence). This CDR3 is CATTPGTGSYEQYF. Written as DNA, the CDR3 is TGTGCCACCACCCCCGGGACAGGATCCTACGAGCAGTACTTC.

This chain uses TRBV4-1 with TRBJ2-3, with D perhaps TRBD2 (6 bases). V gave up 5 bases and J gave up 2 bases, with 11 bases separating them. This CDR3 comprises 14 residues. The germline gives CDR1 MGHRA, CDR2 YSYEKL. The CDR3 here is CASSNREYTDTQYF. The CDR3 bases are TGCGCCAGCAGCAACCGGGAGTACACAGATACGCAGTATTTT.

V gene TRBV6-1 combines with J gene TRBJ2-3, with a weak D call TRBD2 (7 bases). The CDR3 sequence is 18 residues long. Germline CDR1 reads MNHNS; CDR2 reads SASEGT. Trimming removed 3 bases at V and 2 bases at J, with 21 bases between. Here the CDR3 DNA reads TGTGCCAGCAGTGATCCGGCGGGGGCTACGCATTTCACAGATACGCAGTATTTT. Translating gives CASSDPAGATHFTDTQYF.

This clone was counted a few times. The chain combines TRBV10-1 with TRBJ1-4, with D possibly matching TRBD1 (6 bases). Germline lookup yields CDR1 WNHNN and CDR2 SYGVQD (reference sequence). The V and J ends lost 4 bases and 10 bases respectively, with 25 bases between them. CDR3 length equals 17 residues. The CDR3: CASSVDVPGRGRGKLFF. The CDR3 DNA sequence: TGCGCCAGCAGTGTGGACGTTCCGGGCAGGGGACGAGGAAAACTGTTTTTT.

The J gene is TRBJ2-7, the V gene TRBV18, with D unclear. Trimming removed 2 bases at V and 2 bases at J, with 10 bases between. The CDR3 loop spans 14 amino acids. Germline V CDR1 and CDR2: KGHSH, LQKENI. This chain's CDR3 is CASSPSRHTYEQYF. The CDR3, as DNA: TGTGCCAGCTCACCAAGCAGACACACCTACGAGCAGTACTTC.